Listed below are T cell receptor beta chains from one sample, sequenced in a study of T cell responses to AZD1222 COVID-19 vaccine. The method was immunoSEQ multiplex PCR; TCRdb's version includes in-frame clones alone and lacks a portion of them. The sample yields 85,000 to 130,000 clones, less than 95% seen once. The input for sequencing was peripheral blood, taken 28 days after the second AZD1222 dose. These receptors came from an adult who received the AZD1222 COVID-19 vaccine. Each CDR3 is given with its conserved first and last residue. The D gene is left open where the match is weak. Clone sizes are given selectively: once, few, many, or a class where the clone is expanded.

NA,TRBV14,NA,CASGGSGYTDTQYF
NA,TRBV27,NA,CASSFGIGGGYGYTF
NA,TRBV30,NA,CAWSVYQETQYF
NA,TRBV3-1/TRBV3-2,NA,CASSQDINNSPLHF
NA,TRBV19,NA,CASSTVGVNGELFF
NA,TRBV3-1/TRBV3-2,TRBD1,CASSQPGQGRGEQFF
NA,TRBV6-1,NA,CASSEASEKLFF
NA,TRBV18,NA,CASSPAVANYGYTF
NA,TRBV10-3,TRBD1,CAIRPGTGNLANEKLFF
NA,TRBV19,NA,CASSIVQGGTAFF
NA,TRBV2,NA,CASSEGSSYEQYF
NA,TRBV12-3/TRBV12-4,NA,CASSFHGAYEQYF
NA,TRBV10-1,NA,CASSESGGGPNYGYTF
NA,TRBV6-5,NA,CASRASGTGLEQYF
once,TRBV18,TRBD2,CASSNLLGSGQSSYNEQFF
NA,TRBV24-1,NA,CATSDPQPGGRSTGELFF
NA,TRBV9,TRBD2,CASSPHSGGYNEQFF
NA,TRBV6-4,TRBD1,CANLISGGEPGELFF
NA,TRBV7-3,NA,CASAGTGNIQYF
NA,TRBV7-8,NA,CASSRLGQPQHF
once,TRBV19,NA,CATQGYQETQYF
NA,TRBV3-1/TRBV3-2,TRBD1,CASSQWDRGAETQYF
NA,TRBV6-5,NA,CASRPEGGRGNTIYF
NA,TRBV2,TRBD1,CASSGVQGEGAEAFF
NA,TRBV3-1/TRBV3-2,TRBD2,CASSQAVLAGTDTQYF
NA,TRBV5-3,NA,CARSPSGRYEQYF
NA,TRBV18,TRBD1,CASSPRLAGQGYNEQFF
few,TRBV9,NA,CASSVVGGLNTEAFF
NA,TRBV2,NA,CASSFQGLRGTDTQYF
NA,TRBV24-1,NA,CASPRAYEQYF
NA,TRBV5-6,TRBD1,CASSPRDRGYNSPLHF
NA,TRBV5-1,TRBD2,CASSTWTSGGTYEQYF
NA,TRBV9,NA,CASSPTLHRNEQYF
NA,TRBV7-9,NA,CASSRGGGHVPYEQYF
NA,TRBV7-3,NA,CASSLRAVSPYNEQFF
NA,TRBV30,NA,CAWSDGRGTYEQYF
NA,TRBV11-2,NA,CASSDPILRGPEGTPLHF
few,TRBV10-2,NA,CASRGLVNQPQHF
NA,TRBV12-5,NA,CASGLGTGMNTEAFF
NA,TRBV9,NA,CASSEGGQLNTEAFF
NA,TRBV19,TRBD1,CASSPWTGGTDTQYF
NA,TRBV6-5,NA,CASSYAGTGEETQYF
NA,TRBV4-2,NA,CASSQLNRGGASGELFF
NA,TRBV19,TRBD1,CASGYRGRSETQYF
NA,TRBV29-1,TRBD2,CSVPSSGGGTDTQYF
once,TRBV11-3,TRBD2,CASSHRVAGVGKETQYF
NA,TRBV6-5,TRBD1,CASRTGQGYEQYF
few,TRBV3-1/TRBV3-2,TRBD1,CASSQDVRGTEAFF
NA,TRBV29-1,NA,CSVKSPANTGELFF
NA,TRBV6-4,NA,CARGDPTSGNTIYF
NA,TRBV6-2/TRBV6-3,NA,CASSSDRGQPQHF
NA,TRBV11-2,NA,CASSFGQGTGEKLFF
NA,TRBV9,NA,CASSRALNTEAFF
NA,TRBV6-6,NA,CASSLAAGGPSNQPQHF
few,TRBV7-2,NA,CASSLDSGGQPQHF